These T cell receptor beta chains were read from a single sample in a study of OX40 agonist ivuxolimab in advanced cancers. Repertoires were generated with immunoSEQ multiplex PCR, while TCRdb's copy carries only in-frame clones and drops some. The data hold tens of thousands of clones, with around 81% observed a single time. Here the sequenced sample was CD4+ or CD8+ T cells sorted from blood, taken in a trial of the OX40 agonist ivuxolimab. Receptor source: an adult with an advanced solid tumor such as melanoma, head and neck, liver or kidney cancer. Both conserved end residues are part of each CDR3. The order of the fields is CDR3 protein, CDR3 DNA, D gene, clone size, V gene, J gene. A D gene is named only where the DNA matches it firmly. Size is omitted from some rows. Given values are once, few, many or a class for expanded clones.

CASSRGREETQYF	TGTGCCAGCAGCAGAGGTCGCGAAGAGACCCAGTACTTC	-	few	TRBV5-6	TRBJ2-5
CASSLVLAGVGELFF	TGTGCCAGCAGTTTGGTGCTAGCGGGAGTCGGGGAGCTGTTTTTT	TRBD2	-	TRBV27	TRBJ2-2
CASRDPGTGATEAFF	TGTGCCAGCAGGGACCCCGGGACAGGGGCCACTGAAGCTTTCTTT	TRBD1	few	TRBV6-5	TRBJ1-1
CASSLGQGAREQYF	TGCGCCAGCAGCTTGGGACAGGGGGCGCGAGAGCAGTACTTC	TRBD1	few	TRBV4-3	TRBJ2-7
CASSLGGYGTETQYF	TGTGCCAGCAGCTTGGGCGGATACGGGACGGAGACCCAGTACTTC	-	-	TRBV14	TRBJ2-5
CASSPISGSYEQCF	TGTGCCAGCAGCCCTATTAGCGGGAGCTACGAGCAGTGCTTC	TRBD2	-	TRBV7-8	TRBJ2-7
CASSLTVKNTEAFF	TGTGCCAGCAGCTTAACAGTCAAGAACACTGAAGCTTTCTTT	-	-	TRBV11-2	TRBJ1-1
CASSQAGQGVYEQYF	TGCGCCAGCAGCCAGGCGGGACAGGGGGTATACGAGCAGTACTTC	TRBD1	few	TRBV4-3	TRBJ2-7
CASSIILAGGNEQFF	TGTGCCAGTAGTATCATCCTAGCGGGGGGCAATGAGCAGTTCTTC	TRBD2	-	TRBV19	TRBJ2-1
CASSPNGISGANVLTF	TGTGCCAGCAGTCCAAACGGGATTTCTGGGGCCAACGTCCTGACTTTC	-	-	TRBV27	TRBJ2-6
CASSRPDRGTYEQYF	TGTGCCAGCAGCCGCCCGGACAGGGGGACCTACGAGCAGTACTTC	TRBD1	-	TRBV5-4	TRBJ2-7
CASSYGKNTGELFF	TGTGCCAGCAGTTACGGCAAGAACACCGGGGAGCTGTTTTTT	-	-	TRBV6-5	TRBJ2-2
CASSLAARLDRTGELFF	TGTGCCAGCAGCTTAGCGGCTAGATTGGATCGCACCGGGGAGCTGTTTTTT	-	-	TRBV7-8	TRBJ2-2
CASSLVIGLSSPLHF	TGTGCCAGCAGTTTAGTAATAGGTCTTAGTTCACCCCTCCACTTT	-	-	TRBV27	TRBJ1-6
CASSGTPGPLEQYF	TGTGCCAGCAGCGGAACCCCGGGGCCTCTCGAGCAGTACTTC	-	-	TRBV6-6	TRBJ2-7
CASGVGNTIYF	TGTGCCAGCGGTGTAGGAAACACCATATATTTT	-	-	TRBV6-6	TRBJ1-3
CASSLGDRTYEQYF	TGTGCCAGCAGCTTAGGGGACCGAACCTACGAGCAGTACTTC	-	once	TRBV13	TRBJ2-7
CASSERLAGLVGTDTQYF	TGCGCCAGCAGTGAGCGACTAGCGGGTCTTGTCGGCACAGATACGCAGTATTTT	TRBD2	-	TRBV10-2	TRBJ2-3
CASSTRQGTYEQYF	TGTGCCAGCAGCACCCGACAGGGGACCTACGAGCAGTACTTC	TRBD1	-	TRBV13	TRBJ2-7
CASSTQVYEQYF	TGTGCCAGCAGCACTCAGGTCTACGAGCAGTACTTC	-	-	TRBV13	TRBJ2-7
CASSAGGPDTGELFF	TGTGCCAGCAGTGCGGGGGGCCCAGACACCGGGGAGCTGTTTTTT	TRBD2	-	TRBV27	TRBJ2-2
CASSSDRGELFF	TGTGCCAGCAGCTCCGATAGGGGGGAGCTGTTTTTT	-	-	TRBV5-6	TRBJ2-2
CASSLAGRGYDEQYF	TGTGCCAGCAGCTTGGCCGGCAGGGGCTATGACGAGCAGTACTTC	-	-	TRBV5-4	TRBJ2-7
CASSLELGQGLYYEQYF	TGTGCCAGCAGCTTAGAACTCGGACAGGGACTCTACTACGAGCAGTACTTC	TRBD1	-	TRBV7-2	TRBJ2-7
CASSLRQFSDYGYTF	TGTGCCAGCAGTTTACGACAGTTTTCAGACTATGGCTACACCTTC	-	-	TRBV28	TRBJ1-2
CASSLTWNSYEQYF	TGTGCCAGCAGTTTAACATGGAATAGCTACGAGCAGTACTTC	-	-	TRBV28	TRBJ2-7
CASSLGQSYEQYF	TGTGCCAGCAGTCTTGGACAGTCCTACGAGCAGTACTTC	-	-	TRBV27	TRBJ2-7
CASSLVARANTGELFF	TGTGCCAGCAGCCTGGTGGCGCGGGCGAACACCGGGGAGCTGTTTTTT	-	-	TRBV7-8	TRBJ2-2
CASSAAAGTTIFDQPQHF	TGTGCCAGCAGTGCCGCCGCAGGCACAACCATTTTCGATCAGCCCCAGCATTTT	-	many	TRBV2	TRBJ1-5
CASSLGQAPTEAFF	TGTGCCAGCAGCTTGGGGCAGGCGCCTACTGAAGCTTTCTTT	-	-	TRBV5-4	TRBJ1-1
CASSSEYEQYF	TGTGCCAGCAGCTCTGAATACGAGCAGTACTTC	-	once	TRBV5-6	TRBJ2-7
CASSPGLGGFEAFF	TGTGCCAGCAGTCCAGGACTTGGGGGCTTTGAAGCTTTCTTT	-	-	TRBV6-6	TRBJ1-1
CASSSSRGGLNTEAFF	TGTGCCAGCAGCTCATCGAGGGGCGGGTTGAACACTGAAGCTTTCTTT	-	-	TRBV7-9	TRBJ1-1
CASSEWTGLGQPQHF	TGTGCCAGCAGTGAATGGACAGGGCTCGGTCAGCCCCAGCATTTT	TRBD1	-	TRBV6-4	TRBJ1-5
CASSVQGVGTEAFF	TGTGCCAGCAGTGTACAGGGGGTGGGCACTGAAGCTTTCTTT	TRBD1	-	TRBV6-5	TRBJ1-1
CASSQWGQRNEKLFF	TGCGCCAGCAGCCAATGGGGACAGCGTAATGAAAAACTGTTTTTT	TRBD1	-	TRBV4-3	TRBJ1-4
CASSSPGLAGRKSIYNEQFF	TGTGCCAGCAGTTCACCGGGACTAGCGGGAAGGAAGTCGATCTACAATGAGCAGTTCTTC	TRBD2	-	TRBV28	TRBJ2-1
CASRDEQGWETQYF	TGTGCCAGCAGGGACGAACAGGGGTGGGAGACCCAGTACTTC	TRBD1	-	TRBV6-1	TRBJ2-5
CATSRVQETQYF	TGTGCCACCAGCAGAGTACAAGAGACCCAGTACTTC	-	-	TRBV15	TRBJ2-5
CASSYSGGSTDTQYF	TGTGCCAGCAGCTATAGCGGGGGGAGCACAGATACGCAGTATTTT	TRBD2	-	TRBV7-9	TRBJ2-3
CASGGLSREQYF	TGTGCCAGCGGGGGGTTAAGCCGCGAGCAGTACTTC	-	-	TRBV7-3	TRBJ2-7
CAGLKGYTF	TGTGCCGGCTTGAAGGGCTACACCTTC	-	-	TRBV6-4	TRBJ1-2
CASSLGGGYGYTF	TGTGCCAGCAGCTTAGGGGGGGGCTATGGCTACACCTTC	-	once	TRBV7-6	TRBJ1-2
CASSLGGSDTEAFF	TGTGCCAGCAGCTTAGGGGGTAGCGACACTGAAGCTTTCTTT	-	-	TRBV7-6	TRBJ1-1
CASSLDGQGFYNEQFF	TGTGCCAGCAGCTTAGATGGACAGGGGTTCTACAATGAGCAGTTCTTC	TRBD1	-	TRBV7-2	TRBJ2-1